These 20 T cell receptor beta chains were all obtained from the same sample, sequenced in a study of cytomegalovirus exposure and HLA in healthy donors. 60 Vbeta and 13 Jbeta primers were used in PCR. Here immunoSEQ multiplex PCR was the method, and the copy in TCRdb shows in-frame clones only, minus some. The table lists about 65,000 clones, roughly 80% of them singletons, with about 3% in the top ten. Sequencing was carried out using PBMCs. These receptors were obtained from a girl under 18 in good health and CMV-seropositive.

The gene calls are TRBV28 and TRBJ2-7; tentatively, D is TRBD2 (5 bases). The V and J ends lost 6 bases and 1 base respectively, with 16 bases between them. The CDR3 extends over 15 amino acids. In germline, CDR1 is MDHEN, CDR2 SYDVKM. The CDR3 here is CASSLGGGLSYEQYF. The DNA of the CDR3 is TGTGCCAGCAGCCTCGGTGGAGGCCTTTCCTACGAGCAGTACTTC. The full variable domain, in which reference TRBV28 and TRBJ2-7 provide the parts outside the CDR3, is DVKVTQSSRYLVKRTGEKVFLECVQDMDHENMFWYRQDPGLGLRLIYFSYDVKMKEKGDIPEGYSVSREKKERFSLILESASTNQTSMYLCASSLGGGLSYEQYFGPGTRLTVT.

In its sample, this clone was seen once. The chain combines TRBV9 with TRBJ2-2; possibly TRBD1 for D (6 bases). CDR3 length: 15 residues. CDR1 is SGDLS and CDR2 is YYNGEE in the germline V gene. Trimming took 3 bases from V and 4 from J, leaving 13 bases between them. CDR3 coding DNA: TGTGCCAGCAGCGCACGACGCAGGGGCACCGGGGAGCTGTTTTTT. It specifies CASSARRRGTGELFF.

This chain uses TRBV5-4 with TRBJ2-5; 11 bases map to TRBD1. With 4 bases clipped from V and 4 bases from J, the junction kept 6 bases outside the gene matches. This CDR3 spans 15 amino acids. Germline values: CDR1 SGHNT, CDR2 YYREEE (reference sequence). DNA of the CDR3: TGTGCCAGCAGCCCCACGGACAGGGGGCTAGAGACCCAGTACTTC. Amino acid sequence: CASSPTDRGLETQYF.

This clone was observed a few times. V gene TRBV11-3 combines with J gene TRBJ2-2; D possibly corresponds to TRBD1 (5 bases). In germline, CDR1 is SGHNT, CDR2 YENEEA. V lost 1 base, J lost 6 bases, and 12 bases lay in between. The CDR3 length is 15 residues. The CDR3 sequence is CASSLGGREAGELFF. CDR3 nucleotide sequence: TGTGCCAGCAGCTTAGGGGGCAGGGAAGCCGGGGAGCTGTTTTTT.

This clone was detected only once. DNA for the CDR3: TGTGCCAGCAGCTTACAGGGGGCGGGCTATGGCTACACCTTC. It is translated as CASSLQGAGYGYTF. The chain joins TRBV5-4 to TRBJ1-2, with 9 bases matching TRBD1. Looked up from germline, CDR1 is SGHNT and CDR2 is YYREEE (reference sequence). The CDR3 spans 14 residues. With 2 bases clipped from V and 4 bases from J, the junction kept 3 bases outside the gene matches.

This clone was recorded a few times. This chain links TRBV6-5 with TRBJ2-7; 8 bases align to TRBD2. This CDR3 has 14 residues. With V trimmed by 8 bases and J by 3 bases, 9 bases remained unmatched. Germline V lookup: CDR1 MNHEY, CDR2 SVGAGI. In DNA, the CDR3 is TGTGCCAGCGTCTGTCGGGAGGGGCTCTACGAGCAGTACTTC. As protein: CASVCREGLYEQYF.

The chain employs TRBV29-1 and TRBJ1-3; D is possibly TRBD1 (6 bases). Germline-derived CDR1 and CDR2 are SQVTM and ANQGSEA. The CDR3 spans 18 residues. Trimming pared 7 bases from V and 0 bases from J, leaving 25 bases between. CDR3 nucleotides: TGCAGCGGCCTCCTCACAGGGAATTTCCTCGGCTCTGGAAACACCATATATTTT. Encoded protein: CSGLLTGNFLGSGNTIYF.

The rearrangement links TRBV28 to TRBJ1-2; 8 nucleotides align to TRBD1. The CDR3 sequence is 15 residues long. The germline V gene has CDR1 MDHEN and CDR2 SYDVKM. Germline trimming cut 4 bases from V and 7 bases from J; bases unmatched to any gene: 11. CDR3 amino acids: CASSSLGQGVGGYTF. CDR3 coding DNA: TGTGCCAGCAGTTCCCTTGGACAGGGTGTAGGTGGCTACACCTTC.

The sample holds a few counts of this clone. This chain joins TRBV5-1 and TRBJ1-3; D perhaps matches TRBD1 (5 bases). This CDR3 is built from 14 residues. CDR1 is SGHRS, CDR2 YFSETQ, per germline. Trimming left V 0 bases short and J 11 bases short, with 15 bases between. CDR3 loop: CASSLDKGLGAIYF. Written as DNA, the CDR3 is TGCGCCAGCAGCTTGGATAAGGGGCTTGGCGCCATATATTTT.

This chain links TRBV29-1 with TRBJ2-7; TRBD1 is a possible D gene (6 bases). The CDR3 loop spans 12 amino acids. CDR1 is SQVTM, CDR2 ANQGSEA, per germline. Trimming took off 5 bases at V and 0 bases at J, with 8 bases between the two ends. The CDR3 loop is CSVRQDSYEQYF. CDR3 in DNA: TGCAGCGTTCGACAGGACTCCTACGAGCAGTACTTC.

J is TRBJ2-2 and V is TRBV25-1, with 15 positions matching TRBD2. This CDR3 contains 18 residues. Trimming cost V 0 bases and J 4 bases; bases outside gene matches: 3. CDR1 and CDR2 (germline): MGHDK, SYGVNS. The CDR3, as DNA: TGTGCCAGCAGTGAATATGGACTAGCGGGAGGGCGCACCGGGGAGCTGTTTTTT. It codes for CASSEYGLAGGRTGELFF.

The genes are TRBV7-8 and TRBJ2-1; the D gene is possibly TRBD1 (6 bases). The CDR3 has 15 residues. Germline CDR1 is SGHVS and CDR2 is FQNEAQ. Trimming removed 4 bases from V and 2 bases from J, with 12 bases in between. CDR3 amino acids: CASSSRGGTYNEQFF. The CDR3 DNA reads TGTGCCAGCAGCTCGCGAGGGGGTACCTACAATGAGCAGTTCTTC.

The chain joins TRBV7-2 to TRBJ2-2, with 8 bases aligning to TRBD2. Per germline, CDR1 SGHTA and CDR2 FQGNSA. CDR3 length: 15 amino acids. Trimming removed 2 bases from V and 4 bases from J; junction bases left unmatched: 3. The CDR3 DNA reads as TGTGCCAGCAGCTTAAGGGCGGGAGGCACCGGGGAGCTGTTTTTT. Its protein product is CASSLRAGGTGELFF. Full variable domain (remainder filled in from reference TRBV7-2 and TRBJ2-2): GAGVSQSPSNKVTEKGKDVELRCDPISGHTALYWYRQSLGQGLEFLIYFQGNSAPDKSGLPSDRFSAERTGGSVSTLTIQRTQQEDSAVYLCASSLRAGGTGELFFGEGSRLTVL.

This sequence joins TRBV15 and TRBJ2-7; 12 bases line up with TRBD1. The V segment lost 1 base and the J segment 7 bases; nucleotides outside the gene matches: 2. CDR1 and CDR2 (germline): LNHNV, YYDKDF (reference sequence). The CDR3 is 14 residues long. The CDR3 loop is CATSRGDRGREQYF. In DNA, the CDR3 is TGTGCCACCAGCAGAGGGGACAGGGGGCGTGAGCAGTACTTC.

The rearrangement links TRBV5-4 to TRBJ1-1; tentatively, D is TRBD1 (5 bases). The germline CDR1 and CDR2 sequences are SGHNT and YYREEE (reference sequence). V lost 3 bases to trimming and J lost 0 bases, with 12 bases between them. The CDR3 consists of 15 residues. The CDR3 DNA reads as TGTGCCAGCAGCTCTGTAGACAGACTGAACACTGAAGCTTTCTTT. It specifies CASSSVDRLNTEAFF.

The chain has TRBV7-2 and TRBJ2-1; 8 bases match TRBD2. This CDR3 has 17 amino acids. V gave up 0 bases and J gave up 3 bases; unmatched junction bases: 7. Germline CDR1 is SGHTA and CDR2 is FQGNSA. As DNA, the CDR3 is TGTGCCAGCAGCTTAGCCGGGGGGGGGATAGGCTACAATGAGCAGTTCTTC. This gives the protein CASSLAGGGIGYNEQFF.

The chain recombines TRBV6-1 with TRBJ1-3; a weak D match, TRBD1 (6 bases). V was cut by 10 bases and J by 1 base, with 14 bases left in between. CDR3 length: 14 amino acids. CDR1 MNHNS and CDR2 SASEGT come from the germline V gene. The CDR3 DNA sequence: TGTGCCACCAGCGCCGGGACATCTGGAAACACCATATATTTT. Amino acid sequence: CATSAGTSGNTIYF.

The chain uses TRBV14 and TRBJ1-1; D gene unclear. Germline assignment: CDR1 SGHDN and CDR2 FVKESK. The CDR3 contains 15 residues. V dropped 4 bases and J dropped 3 bases, with 15 bases sitting between them. CDR3 protein: CASSPPRGLDTEAFF. Written as DNA, the CDR3 is TGTGCCAGCAGCCCCCCCCGAGGCCTCGACACTGAAGCTTTCTTT. The whole variable domain, filled in from reference TRBV14 and TRBJ1-1, reads EAGVTQFPSHSVIEKGQTVTLRCDPISGHDNLYWYRRVMGKEIKFLLHFVKESKQDESGMPNNRFLAERTGGTYSTLKVQPAELEDSGVYFCASSPPRGLDTEAFFGQGTRLTVV.

V gene TRBV2 combines with J gene TRBJ2-5, with 9 nucleotides matching TRBD1. The V gene end was trimmed by 6 bases and the J gene end by 4 bases; junction bases not matched to a gene: 6. The length of the CDR3 is 14 residues. The germline CDR1 and CDR2 sequences are SNHLY and FYNNEI. The CDR3 reads CASSGQGFGETQYF. In DNA, the CDR3 is TGTGCCAGCAGCGGACAGGGGTTCGGAGAGACCCAGTACTTC.

The rearrangement links TRBV4-1 to TRBJ1-4, with 7 nucleotides matching TRBD1. Germline lookup yields CDR1 MGHRA and CDR2 YSYEKL. Losses at the gene ends were 4 bases for V and 6 bases for J; bases not matched to a gene: 14. The CDR3 is made up of 17 amino acids. CDR3 bases: TGCGCCAGCAGCCGACAGATTTCCGACAGGGAGGATGAAAAACTGTTTTTT. This encodes CASSRQISDREDEKLFF.